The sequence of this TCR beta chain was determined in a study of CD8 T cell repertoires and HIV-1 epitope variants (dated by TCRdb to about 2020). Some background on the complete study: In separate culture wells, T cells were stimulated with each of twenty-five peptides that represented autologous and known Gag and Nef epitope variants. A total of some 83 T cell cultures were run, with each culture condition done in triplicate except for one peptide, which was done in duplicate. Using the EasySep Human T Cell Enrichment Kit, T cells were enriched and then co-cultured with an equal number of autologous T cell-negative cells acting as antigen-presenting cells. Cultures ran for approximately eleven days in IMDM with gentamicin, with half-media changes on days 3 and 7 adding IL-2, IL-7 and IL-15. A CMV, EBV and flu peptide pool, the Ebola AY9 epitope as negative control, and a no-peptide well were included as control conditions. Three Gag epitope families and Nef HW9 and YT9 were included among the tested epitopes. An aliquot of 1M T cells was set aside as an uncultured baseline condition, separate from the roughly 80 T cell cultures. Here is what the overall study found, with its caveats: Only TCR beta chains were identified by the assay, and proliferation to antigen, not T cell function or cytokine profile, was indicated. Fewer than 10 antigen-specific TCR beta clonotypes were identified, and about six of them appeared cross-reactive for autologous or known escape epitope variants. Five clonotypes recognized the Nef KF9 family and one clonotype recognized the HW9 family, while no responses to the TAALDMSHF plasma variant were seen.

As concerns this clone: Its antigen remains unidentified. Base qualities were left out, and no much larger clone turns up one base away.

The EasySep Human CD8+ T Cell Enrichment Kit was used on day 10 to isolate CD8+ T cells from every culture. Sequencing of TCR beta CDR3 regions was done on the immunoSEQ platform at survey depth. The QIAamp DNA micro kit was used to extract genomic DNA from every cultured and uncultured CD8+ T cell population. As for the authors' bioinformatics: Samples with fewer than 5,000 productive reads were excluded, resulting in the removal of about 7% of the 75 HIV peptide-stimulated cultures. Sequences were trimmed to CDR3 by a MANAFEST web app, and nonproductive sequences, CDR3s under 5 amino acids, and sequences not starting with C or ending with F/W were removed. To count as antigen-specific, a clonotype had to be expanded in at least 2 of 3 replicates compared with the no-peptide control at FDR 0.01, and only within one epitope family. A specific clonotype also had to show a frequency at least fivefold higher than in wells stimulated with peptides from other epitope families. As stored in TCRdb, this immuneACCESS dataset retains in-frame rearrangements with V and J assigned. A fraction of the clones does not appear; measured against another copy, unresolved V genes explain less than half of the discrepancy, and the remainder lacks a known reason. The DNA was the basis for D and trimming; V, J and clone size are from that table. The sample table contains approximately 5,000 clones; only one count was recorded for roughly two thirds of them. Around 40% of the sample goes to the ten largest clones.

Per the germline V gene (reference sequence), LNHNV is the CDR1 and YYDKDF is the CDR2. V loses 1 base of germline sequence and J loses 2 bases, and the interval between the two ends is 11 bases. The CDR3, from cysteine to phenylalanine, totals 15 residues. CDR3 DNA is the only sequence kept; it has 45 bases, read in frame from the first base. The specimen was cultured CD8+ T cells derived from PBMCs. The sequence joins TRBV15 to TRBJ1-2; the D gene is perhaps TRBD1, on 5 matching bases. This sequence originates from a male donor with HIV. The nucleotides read TGTGCCACCAGCAGAGCGGGGGGGGAGAACTATGGCTACACCTTC. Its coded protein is CATSRAGGENYGYTF.